The TCR beta chain under discussion was sequenced for a study of early T cells in non-severe SARS-CoV-2 infection. Via MiXCR, TCRdb re-called the 5' RACE reads, giving one row per CDR3 protein. The sample has 80,000 or so distinct CDR3 sequences; more than 13% are singletons. Germline CDR1 is DFQATT and CDR2 is SNEGSKA (reference sequence). CDR3 length equals 13 residues. Between the trimmed V and J ends, which lost 3 bases and 7 bases, there was a span of 13 bases. The genes are TRBV20-1 and TRBJ2-1; possibly TRBD1 or TRBD2 for D (5 bases each). Input material: whole blood. The sequence was collected from an adult who was a healthcare worker with PCR-confirmed SARS-CoV-2 infection or an uninfected control (not recorded which). The CDR3 region has the DNA TGCAGTGCTAGCGGGGACCCCAGTAATGAGCAGTTCTTC. This encodes CSASGDPSNEQFF.